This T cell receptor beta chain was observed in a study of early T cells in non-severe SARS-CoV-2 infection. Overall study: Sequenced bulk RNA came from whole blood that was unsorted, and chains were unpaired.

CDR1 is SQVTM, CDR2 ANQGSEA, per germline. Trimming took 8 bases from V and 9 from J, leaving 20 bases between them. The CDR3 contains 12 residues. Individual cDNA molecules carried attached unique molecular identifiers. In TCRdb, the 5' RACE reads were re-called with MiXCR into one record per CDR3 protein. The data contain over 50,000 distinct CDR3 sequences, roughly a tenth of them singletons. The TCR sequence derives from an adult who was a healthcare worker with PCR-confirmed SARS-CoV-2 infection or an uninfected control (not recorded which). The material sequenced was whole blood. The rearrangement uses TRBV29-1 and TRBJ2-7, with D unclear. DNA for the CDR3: TGCAGCCCCGAAGGCCGTCTACGAGGGCAGTACGTC. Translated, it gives CSPEGRLRGQYV.